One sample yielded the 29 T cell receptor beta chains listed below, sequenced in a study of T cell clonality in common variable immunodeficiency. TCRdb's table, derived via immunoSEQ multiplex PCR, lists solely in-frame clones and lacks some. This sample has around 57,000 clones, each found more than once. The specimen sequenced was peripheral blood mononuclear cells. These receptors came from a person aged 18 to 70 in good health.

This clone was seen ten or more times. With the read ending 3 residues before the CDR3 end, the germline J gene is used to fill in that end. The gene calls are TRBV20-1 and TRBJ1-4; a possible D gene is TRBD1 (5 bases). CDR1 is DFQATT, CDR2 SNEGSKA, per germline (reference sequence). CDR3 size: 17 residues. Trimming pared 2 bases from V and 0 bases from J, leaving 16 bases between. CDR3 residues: CSARLIGLGATNEKLFF. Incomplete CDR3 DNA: TGCAGTGCTAGACTCATTGGCCTAGGGGCAACTAATGAAAAA.

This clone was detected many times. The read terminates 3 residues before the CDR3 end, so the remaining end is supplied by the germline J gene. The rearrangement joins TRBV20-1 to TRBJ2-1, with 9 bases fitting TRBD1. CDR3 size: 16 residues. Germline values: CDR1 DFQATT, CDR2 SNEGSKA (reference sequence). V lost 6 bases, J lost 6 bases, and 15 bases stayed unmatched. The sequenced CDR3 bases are TGCAGTGCGCTGGACAGGGGCGGGACAACCAGCAATGAG. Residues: CSALDRGGTTSNE. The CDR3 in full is CSALDRGGTTSNEQFF.

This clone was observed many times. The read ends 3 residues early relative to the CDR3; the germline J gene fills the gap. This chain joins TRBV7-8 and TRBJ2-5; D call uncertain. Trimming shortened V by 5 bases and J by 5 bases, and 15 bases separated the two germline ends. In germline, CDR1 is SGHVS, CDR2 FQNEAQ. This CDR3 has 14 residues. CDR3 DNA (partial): TGTGCCAGCAGCAATTCGGTAGGGTCTGAGACC. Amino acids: CASSNSVGSET. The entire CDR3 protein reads CASSNSVGSETQYF.

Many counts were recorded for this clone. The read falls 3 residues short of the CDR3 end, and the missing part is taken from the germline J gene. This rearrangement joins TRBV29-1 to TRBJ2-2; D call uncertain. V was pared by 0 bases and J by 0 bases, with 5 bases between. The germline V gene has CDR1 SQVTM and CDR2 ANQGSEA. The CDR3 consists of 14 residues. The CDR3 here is CSVEDSSNTGELFF. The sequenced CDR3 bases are TGCAGCGTTGAAGACAGTTCGAACACCGGGGAG.

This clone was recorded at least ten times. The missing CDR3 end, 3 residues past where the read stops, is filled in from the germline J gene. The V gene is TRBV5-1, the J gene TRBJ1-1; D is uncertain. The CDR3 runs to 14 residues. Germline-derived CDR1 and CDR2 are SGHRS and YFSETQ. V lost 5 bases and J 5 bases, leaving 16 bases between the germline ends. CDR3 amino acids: CASRVGYRLTEAFF. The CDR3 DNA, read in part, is TGCGCCAGCAGGGTAGGGTATAGGTTGACTGAA.

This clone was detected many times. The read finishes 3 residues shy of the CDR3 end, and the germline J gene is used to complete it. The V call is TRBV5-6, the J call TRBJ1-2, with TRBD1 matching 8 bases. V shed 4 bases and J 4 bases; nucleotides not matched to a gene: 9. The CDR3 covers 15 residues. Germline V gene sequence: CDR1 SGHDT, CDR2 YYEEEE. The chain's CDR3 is CASSGGTGVGYGYTF. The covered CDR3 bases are TGTGCCAGCAGCGGCGGGACAGGAGTTGGCTATGGC.

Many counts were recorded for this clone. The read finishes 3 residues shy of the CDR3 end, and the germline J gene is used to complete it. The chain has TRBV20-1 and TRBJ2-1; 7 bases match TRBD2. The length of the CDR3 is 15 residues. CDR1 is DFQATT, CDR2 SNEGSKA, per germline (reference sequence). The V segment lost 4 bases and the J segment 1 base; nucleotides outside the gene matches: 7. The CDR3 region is CSATASGLSYNEQFF. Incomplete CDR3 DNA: TGCAGTGCTACGGCTAGCGGCCTTTCCTACAATGAG.

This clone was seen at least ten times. CDR3 bases read: TGTGCCAGTTCTTGGGACATAACTAACTACGAG. It is translated as CASSWDITNYE. The full CDR3 is CASSWDITNYEQYF. The chain employs TRBV19 and TRBJ2-7; possibly TRBD1 for D (6 bases). The read terminates 3 residues ahead of where the CDR3 ends, so the germline J gene completes it. V was trimmed by 8 bases and J by 3 bases, leaving 17 bases between them. This CDR3 region has 14 residues. The germline CDR1 and CDR2 sequences are LNHDA and SQIVND (reference sequence).

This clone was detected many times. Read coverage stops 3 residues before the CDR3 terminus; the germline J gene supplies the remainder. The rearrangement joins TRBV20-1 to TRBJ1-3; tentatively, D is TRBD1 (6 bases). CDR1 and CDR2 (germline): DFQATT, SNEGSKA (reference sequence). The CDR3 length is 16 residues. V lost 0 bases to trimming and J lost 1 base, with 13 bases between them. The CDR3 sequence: CSARDPTGKSGNTIYF. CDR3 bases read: TGCAGTGCTAGAGATCCCACAGGGAAATCTGGAAACACC.

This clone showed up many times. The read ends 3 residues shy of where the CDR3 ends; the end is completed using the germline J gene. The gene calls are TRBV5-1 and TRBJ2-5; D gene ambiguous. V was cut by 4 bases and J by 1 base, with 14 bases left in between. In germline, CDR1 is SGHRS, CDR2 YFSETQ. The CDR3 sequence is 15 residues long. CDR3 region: CASSQGPQLQETQYF. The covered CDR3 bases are TGCGCCAGCAGCCAAGGGCCACAGCTCCAAGAGACC.

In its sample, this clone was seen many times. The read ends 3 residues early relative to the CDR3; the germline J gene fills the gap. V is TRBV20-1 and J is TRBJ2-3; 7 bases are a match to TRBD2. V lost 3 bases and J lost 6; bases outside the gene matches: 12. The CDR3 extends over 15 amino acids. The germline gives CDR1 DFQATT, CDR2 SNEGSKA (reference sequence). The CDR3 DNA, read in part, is TGCAGTGCTAGTGCAGTTGCGGGAGCGGGGGATACG. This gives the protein CSASAVAGAGDT. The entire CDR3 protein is CSASAVAGAGDTQYF.

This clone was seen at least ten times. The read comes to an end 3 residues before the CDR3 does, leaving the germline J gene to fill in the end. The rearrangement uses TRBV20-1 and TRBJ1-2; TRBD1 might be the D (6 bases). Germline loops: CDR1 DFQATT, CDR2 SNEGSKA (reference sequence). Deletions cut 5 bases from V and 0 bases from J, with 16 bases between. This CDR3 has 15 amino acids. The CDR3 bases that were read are TGCAGTGCTCGTCCAAGAACAGGGTCTAACTATGGC. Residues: CSARPRTGSNYG. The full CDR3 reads CSARPRTGSNYGYTF.

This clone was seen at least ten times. CDR3 in amino acids: CASRSGQGRVGYTF. The sequenced part of the CDR3 DNA is TGTGCCAGCAGGTCGGGACAGGGAAGGGTTGGC. This chain uses TRBV12-3 or TRBV12-4 with TRBJ1-2; 9 bases fit TRBD1. From the germline J gene comes the end of the CDR3, since the read stops 3 residues before it. J was trimmed by 7 bases and V by 6 bases; bases with no gene match: 9. The CDR3 spans 14 residues.

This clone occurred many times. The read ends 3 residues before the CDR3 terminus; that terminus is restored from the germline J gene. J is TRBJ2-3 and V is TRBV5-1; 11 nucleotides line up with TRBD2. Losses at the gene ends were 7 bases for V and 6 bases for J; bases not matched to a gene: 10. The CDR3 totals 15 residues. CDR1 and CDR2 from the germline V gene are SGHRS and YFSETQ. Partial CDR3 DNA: TGCGCCAGCCGACTGGTAGCGGGAGGGCCTGATACG. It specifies CASRLVAGGPDT. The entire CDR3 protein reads CASRLVAGGPDTQYF.

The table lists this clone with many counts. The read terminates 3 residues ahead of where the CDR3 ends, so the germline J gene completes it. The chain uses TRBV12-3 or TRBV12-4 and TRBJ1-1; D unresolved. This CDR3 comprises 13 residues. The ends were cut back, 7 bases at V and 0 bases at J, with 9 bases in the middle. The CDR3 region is CASTQVMNTEAFF. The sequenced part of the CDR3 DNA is TGTGCCAGCACTCAGGTTATGAACACTGAA.

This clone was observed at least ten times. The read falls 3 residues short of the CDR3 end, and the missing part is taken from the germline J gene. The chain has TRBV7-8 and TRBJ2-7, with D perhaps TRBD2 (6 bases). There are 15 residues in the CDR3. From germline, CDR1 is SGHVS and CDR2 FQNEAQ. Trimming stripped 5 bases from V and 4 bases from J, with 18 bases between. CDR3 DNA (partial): TGTGCCAGCAGCACGCGCCTGGGTGGGACTTACGAG. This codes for CASSTRLGGTYE. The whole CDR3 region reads CASSTRLGGTYEQYF.

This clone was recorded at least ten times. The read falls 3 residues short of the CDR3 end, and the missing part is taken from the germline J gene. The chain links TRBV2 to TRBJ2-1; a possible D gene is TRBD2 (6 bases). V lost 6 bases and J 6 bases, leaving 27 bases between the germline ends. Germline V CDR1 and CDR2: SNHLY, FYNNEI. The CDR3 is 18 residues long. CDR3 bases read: TGTGCCAGCAGCCCCGGGACTCCGCTACTTAATTACGGCAATGAG. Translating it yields CASSPGTPLLNYGNE. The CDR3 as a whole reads CASSPGTPLLNYGNEQFF.

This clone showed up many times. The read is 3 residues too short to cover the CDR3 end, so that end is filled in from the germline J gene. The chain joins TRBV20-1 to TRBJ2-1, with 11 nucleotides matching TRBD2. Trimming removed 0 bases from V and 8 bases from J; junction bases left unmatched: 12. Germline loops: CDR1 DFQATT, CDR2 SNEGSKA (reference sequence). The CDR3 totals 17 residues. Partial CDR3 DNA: TGCAGTGCTAGAGATCGGAGGCTAGCGGGAGGTCGGGATGAG. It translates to CSARDRRLAGGRDE. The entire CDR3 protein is CSARDRRLAGGRDEQFF.

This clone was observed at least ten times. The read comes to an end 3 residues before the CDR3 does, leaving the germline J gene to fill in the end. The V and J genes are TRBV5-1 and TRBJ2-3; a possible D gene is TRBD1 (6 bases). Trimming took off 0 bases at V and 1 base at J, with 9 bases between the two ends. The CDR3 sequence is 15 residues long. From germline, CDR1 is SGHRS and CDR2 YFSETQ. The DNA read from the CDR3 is TGCGCCAGCAGCTTGGGACAGGAGCGCACAGATACG. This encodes CASSLGQERTDT. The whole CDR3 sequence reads CASSLGQERTDTQYF.

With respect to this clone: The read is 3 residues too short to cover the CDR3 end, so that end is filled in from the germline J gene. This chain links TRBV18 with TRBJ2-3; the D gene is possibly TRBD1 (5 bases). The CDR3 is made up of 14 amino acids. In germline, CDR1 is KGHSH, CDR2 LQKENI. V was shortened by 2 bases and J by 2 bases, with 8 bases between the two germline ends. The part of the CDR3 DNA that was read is TGTGCCAGCTCACCAAGGGGCAACACAGATACG. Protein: CASSPRGNTDT. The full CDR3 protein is CASSPRGNTDTQYF.

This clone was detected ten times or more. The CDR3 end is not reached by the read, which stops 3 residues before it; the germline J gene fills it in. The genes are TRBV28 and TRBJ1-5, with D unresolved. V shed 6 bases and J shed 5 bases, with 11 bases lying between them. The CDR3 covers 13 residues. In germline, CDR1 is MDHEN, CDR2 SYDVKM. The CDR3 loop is CASRLLLDQPQHF. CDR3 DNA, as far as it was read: TGTGCCAGCAGACTATTATTGGATCAGCCC.

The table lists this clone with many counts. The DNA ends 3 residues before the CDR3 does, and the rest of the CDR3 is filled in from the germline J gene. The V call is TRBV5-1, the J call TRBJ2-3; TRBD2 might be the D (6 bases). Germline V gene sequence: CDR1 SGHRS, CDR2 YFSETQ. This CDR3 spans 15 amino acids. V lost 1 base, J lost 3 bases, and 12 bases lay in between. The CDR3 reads CASSLRIAETDTQYF. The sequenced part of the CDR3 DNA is TGCGCCAGCAGCTTGAGGATAGCGGAGACAGATACG. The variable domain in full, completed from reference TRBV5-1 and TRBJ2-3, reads KAGVTQTPRYLIKTRGQQVTLSCSPISGHRSVSWYQQTPGQGLQFLFEYFSETQRNKGNFPGRFSGRQFSNSRSEMNVSTLELGDSALYLCASSLRIAETDTQYFGPGTRLTVL.

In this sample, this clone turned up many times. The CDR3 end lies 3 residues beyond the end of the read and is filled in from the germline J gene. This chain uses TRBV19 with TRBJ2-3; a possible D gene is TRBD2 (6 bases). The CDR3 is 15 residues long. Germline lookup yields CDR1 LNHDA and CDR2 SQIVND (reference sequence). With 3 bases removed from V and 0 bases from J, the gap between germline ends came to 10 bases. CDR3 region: CASSIAAGSTDTQYF. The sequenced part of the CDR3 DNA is TGTGCCAGTAGTATTGCCGCGGGAAGCACAGATACG.

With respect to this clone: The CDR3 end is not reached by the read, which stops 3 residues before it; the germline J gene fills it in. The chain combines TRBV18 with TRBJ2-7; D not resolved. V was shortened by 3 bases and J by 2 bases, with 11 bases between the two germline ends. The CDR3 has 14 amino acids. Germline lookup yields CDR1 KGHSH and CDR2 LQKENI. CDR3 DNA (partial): TGTGCCAGCTCACCCCCCAACTCCCCCTACGAG. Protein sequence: CASSPPNSPYE. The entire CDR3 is CASSPPNSPYEQYF.

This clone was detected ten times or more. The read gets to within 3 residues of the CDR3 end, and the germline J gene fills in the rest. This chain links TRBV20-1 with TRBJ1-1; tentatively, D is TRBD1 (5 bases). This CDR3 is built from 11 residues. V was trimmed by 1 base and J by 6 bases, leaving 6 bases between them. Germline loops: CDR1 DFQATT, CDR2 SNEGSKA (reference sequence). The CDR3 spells CSARVTAEAFF. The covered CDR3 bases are TGCAGTGCTAGAGTGACAGCTGAA.

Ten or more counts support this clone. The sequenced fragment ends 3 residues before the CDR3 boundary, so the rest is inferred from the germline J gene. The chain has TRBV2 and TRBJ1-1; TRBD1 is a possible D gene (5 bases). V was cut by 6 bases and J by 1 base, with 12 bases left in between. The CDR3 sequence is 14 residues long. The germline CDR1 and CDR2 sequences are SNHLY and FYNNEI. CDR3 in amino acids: CASSNQRGNTEAFF. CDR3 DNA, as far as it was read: TGTGCCAGCAGCAACCAGAGGGGGAACACTGAA.

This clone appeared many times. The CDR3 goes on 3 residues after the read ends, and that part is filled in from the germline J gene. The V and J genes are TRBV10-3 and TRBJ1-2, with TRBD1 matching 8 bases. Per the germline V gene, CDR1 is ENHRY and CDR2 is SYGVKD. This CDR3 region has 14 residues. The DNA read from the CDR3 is TGTGCCATCAGTGACATCAGGGGGCTGAACGGC. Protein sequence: CAISDIRGLNG. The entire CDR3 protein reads CAISDIRGLNGYTF.

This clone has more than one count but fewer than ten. The DNA read from the CDR3 is TGTGCCAGCAGCCGGACAGGGGAGGGTGAAAAG. Translating it yields CASSRTGEGEK. The full CDR3 sequence reads CASSRTGEGEKLFF. The V and J genes are TRBV13 and TRBJ2-2; 9 bases line up with TRBD1. The DNA ends 3 residues before the CDR3 does, and the rest of the CDR3 is filled in from the germline J gene. Looked up from germline, CDR1 is PRHDT and CDR2 is FYEKMQ (reference sequence). The CDR3 is 14 residues long.

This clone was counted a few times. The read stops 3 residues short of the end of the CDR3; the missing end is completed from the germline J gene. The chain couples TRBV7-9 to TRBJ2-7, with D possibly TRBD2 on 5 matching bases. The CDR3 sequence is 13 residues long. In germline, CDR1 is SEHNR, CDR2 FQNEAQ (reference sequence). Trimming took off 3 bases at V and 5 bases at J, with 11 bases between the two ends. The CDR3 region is CASSFFPGDEQYF. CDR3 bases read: TGTGCCAGCAGCTTTTTCCCCGGGGACGAG.